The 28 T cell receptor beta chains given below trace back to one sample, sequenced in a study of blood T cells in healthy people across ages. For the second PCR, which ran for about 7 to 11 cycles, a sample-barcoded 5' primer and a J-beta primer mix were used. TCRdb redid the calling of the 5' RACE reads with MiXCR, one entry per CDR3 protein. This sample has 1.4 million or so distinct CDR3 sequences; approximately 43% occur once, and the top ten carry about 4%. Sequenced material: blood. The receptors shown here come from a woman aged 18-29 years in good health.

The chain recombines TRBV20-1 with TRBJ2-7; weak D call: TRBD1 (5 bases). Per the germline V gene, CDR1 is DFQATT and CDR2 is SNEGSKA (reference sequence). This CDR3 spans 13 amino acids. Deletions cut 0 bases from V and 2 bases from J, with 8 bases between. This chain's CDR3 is CSARERQPYEQYF. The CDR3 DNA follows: TGCAGTGCTAGAGAGAGACAGCCCTACGAGCAGTACTTC.

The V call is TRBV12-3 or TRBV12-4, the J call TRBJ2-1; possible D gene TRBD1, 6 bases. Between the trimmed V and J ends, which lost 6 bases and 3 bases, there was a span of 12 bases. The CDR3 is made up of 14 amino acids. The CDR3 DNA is TGTGCCAGCAGAGCTTACAGGGACTACAATGAGCAGTTCTTC. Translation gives CASRAYRDYNEQFF.

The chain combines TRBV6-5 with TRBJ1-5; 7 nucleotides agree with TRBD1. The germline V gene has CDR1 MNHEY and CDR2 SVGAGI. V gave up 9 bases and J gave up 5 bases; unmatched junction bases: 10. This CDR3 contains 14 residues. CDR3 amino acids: CASKTGRLDQPQHF. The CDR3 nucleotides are TGTGCCAGTAAGACAGGGAGACTGGATCAGCCCCAGCATTTT.

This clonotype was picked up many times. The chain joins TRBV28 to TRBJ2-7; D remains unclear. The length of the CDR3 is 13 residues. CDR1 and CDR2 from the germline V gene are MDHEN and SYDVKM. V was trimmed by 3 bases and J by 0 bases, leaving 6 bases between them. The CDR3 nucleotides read TGTGCCAGCAGTTTCGTTAGCTCCTACGAGCAGTACTTC. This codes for CASSFVSSYEQYF.

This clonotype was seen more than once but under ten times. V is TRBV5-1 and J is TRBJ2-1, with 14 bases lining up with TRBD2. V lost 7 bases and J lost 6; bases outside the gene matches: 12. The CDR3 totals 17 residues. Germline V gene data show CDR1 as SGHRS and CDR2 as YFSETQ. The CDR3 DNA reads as TGCGCCAGCCGCCGGACGGGACTAGCGGGAGATCCCAATGAGCAGTTCTTC. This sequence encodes CASRRTGLAGDPNEQFF. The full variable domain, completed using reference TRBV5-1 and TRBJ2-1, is KAGVTQTPRYLIKTRGQQVTLSCSPISGHRSVSWYQQTPGQGLQFLFEYFSETQRNKGNFPGRFSGRQFSNSRSEMNVSTLELGDSALYLCASRRTGLAGDPNEQFFGPGTRLTVL.

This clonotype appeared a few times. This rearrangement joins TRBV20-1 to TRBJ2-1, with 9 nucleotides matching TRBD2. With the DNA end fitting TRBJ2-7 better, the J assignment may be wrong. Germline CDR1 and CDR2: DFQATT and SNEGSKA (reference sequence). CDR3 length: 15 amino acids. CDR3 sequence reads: CSARGSGSSYNEQYF. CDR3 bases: TGCAGTGCTAGAGGTAGCGGGAGCTCCTACAATGAGCAGTACTTC.

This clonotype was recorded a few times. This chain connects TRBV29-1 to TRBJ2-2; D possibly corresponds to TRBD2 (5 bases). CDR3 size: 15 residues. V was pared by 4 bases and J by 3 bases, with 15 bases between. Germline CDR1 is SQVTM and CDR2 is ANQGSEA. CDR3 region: CSVGMRSGYTGELFF. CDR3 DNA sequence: TGCAGCGTTGGAATGAGGAGCGGCTACACCGGGGAGCTGTTTTTT.

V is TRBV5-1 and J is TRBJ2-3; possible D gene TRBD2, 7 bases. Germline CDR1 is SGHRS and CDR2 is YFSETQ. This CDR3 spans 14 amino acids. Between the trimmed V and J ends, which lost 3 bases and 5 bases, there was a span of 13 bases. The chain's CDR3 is CASSSLGGEDTQYF. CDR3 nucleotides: TGCGCCAGCAGCTCTCTAGGGGGGGAAGATACGCAGTATTTT.

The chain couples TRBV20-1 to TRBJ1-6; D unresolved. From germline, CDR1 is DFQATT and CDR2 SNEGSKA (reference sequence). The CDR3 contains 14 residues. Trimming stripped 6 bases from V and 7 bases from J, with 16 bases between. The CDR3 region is CSALPGGGNSPLHF. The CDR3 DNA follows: TGCAGTGCCCTCCCCGGCGGCGGAAATTCACCCCTCCACTTT.

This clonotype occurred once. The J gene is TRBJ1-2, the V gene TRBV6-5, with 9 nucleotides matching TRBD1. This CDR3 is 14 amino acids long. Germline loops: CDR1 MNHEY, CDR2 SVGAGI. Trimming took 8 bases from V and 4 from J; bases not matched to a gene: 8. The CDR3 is CASGFTGGTYGYTF. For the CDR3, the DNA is TGTGCCAGCGGTTTCACAGGGGGCACCTATGGCTACACCTTC.

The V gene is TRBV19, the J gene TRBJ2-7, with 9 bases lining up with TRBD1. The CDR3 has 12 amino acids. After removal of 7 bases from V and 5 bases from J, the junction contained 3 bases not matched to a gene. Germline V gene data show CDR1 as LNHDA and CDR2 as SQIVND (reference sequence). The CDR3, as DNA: TGTGCCAGTATCGGACAGGGGAACGAGCAGTACTTC. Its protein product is CASIGQGNEQYF. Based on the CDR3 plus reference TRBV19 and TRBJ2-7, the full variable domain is DGGITQSPKYLFRKEGQNVTLSCEQNLNHDAMYWYRQDPGQGLRLIYYSQIVNDFQKGDIAEGYSVSREKKESFPLTVTSAQKNPTAFYLCASIGQGNEQYFGPGTRLTVT.

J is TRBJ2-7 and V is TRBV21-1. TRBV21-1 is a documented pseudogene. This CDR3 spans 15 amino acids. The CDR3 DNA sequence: TGTGCCAGCAGCTTTTCCCCGACGCCGCCCTACGAGCAGTACTTC. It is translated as CASSFSPTPPYEQYF.

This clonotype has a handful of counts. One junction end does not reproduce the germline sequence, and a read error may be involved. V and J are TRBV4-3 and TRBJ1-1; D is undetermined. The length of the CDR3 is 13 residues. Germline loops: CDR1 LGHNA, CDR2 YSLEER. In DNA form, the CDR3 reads TGTGCCAGCAGCCAAGTTTTCGACACTGAAGCTTTCTTT. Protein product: CASSQVFDTEAFF.

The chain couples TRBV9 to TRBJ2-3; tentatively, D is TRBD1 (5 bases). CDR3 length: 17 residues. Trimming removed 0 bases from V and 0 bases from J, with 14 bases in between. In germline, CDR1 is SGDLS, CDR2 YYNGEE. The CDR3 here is CASSVAPWGASTDTQYF. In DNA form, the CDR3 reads TGTGCCAGCAGCGTAGCCCCCTGGGGCGCGAGCACAGATACGCAGTATTTT.

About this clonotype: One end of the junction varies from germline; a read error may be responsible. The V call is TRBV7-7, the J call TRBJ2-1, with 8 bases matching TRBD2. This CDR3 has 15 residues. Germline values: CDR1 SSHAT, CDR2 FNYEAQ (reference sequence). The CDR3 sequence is CASSHTSGVAETQFF. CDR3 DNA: TGTGCTAGCAGCCACACTAGCGGAGTGGCCGAGACCCAGTTCTTC.

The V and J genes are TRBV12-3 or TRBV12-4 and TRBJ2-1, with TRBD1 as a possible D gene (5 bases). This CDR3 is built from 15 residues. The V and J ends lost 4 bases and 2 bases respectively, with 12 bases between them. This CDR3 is CASSWTPYTYNEQFF. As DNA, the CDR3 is TGTGCCAGCAGTTGGACACCTTATACCTACAATGAGCAGTTCTTC.

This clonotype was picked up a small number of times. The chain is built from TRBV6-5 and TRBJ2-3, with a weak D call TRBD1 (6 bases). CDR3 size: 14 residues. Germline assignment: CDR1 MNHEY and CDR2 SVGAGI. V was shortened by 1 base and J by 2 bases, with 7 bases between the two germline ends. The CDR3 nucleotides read TGTGCCAGCAGTTACTGGGACAACACAGATACGCAGTATTTT. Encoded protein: CASSYWDNTDTQYF.

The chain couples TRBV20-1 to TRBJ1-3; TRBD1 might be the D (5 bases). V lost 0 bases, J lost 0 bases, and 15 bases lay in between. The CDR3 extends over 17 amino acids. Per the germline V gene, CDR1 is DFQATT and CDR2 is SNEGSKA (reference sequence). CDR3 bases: TGCAGTGCTAGAGATAGGGCAGGGACCTACTCTGGAAACACCATATATTTT. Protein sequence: CSARDRAGTYSGNTIYF.

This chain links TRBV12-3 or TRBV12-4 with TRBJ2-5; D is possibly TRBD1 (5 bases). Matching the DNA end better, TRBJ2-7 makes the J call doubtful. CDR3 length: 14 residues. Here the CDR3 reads CASTPSGGHYEQYF. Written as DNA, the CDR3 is TGTGCCAGCACCCCGAGTGGCGGACACTACGAGCAGTACTTC.

Here the CDR3 reads CASSLWSFGEYSNQPQHF. Written as DNA, the CDR3 is TGTGCCAGCAGCTTATGGTCTTTCGGGGAGTATAGCAATCAGCCCCAGCATTTT. The gene calls are TRBV7-9 and TRBJ1-5, with D hard to call. The length of the CDR3 is 18 residues. The ends were cut back, 2 bases at V and 0 bases at J, with 17 bases in the middle. Germline V gives CDR1 SEHNR, CDR2 FQNEAQ (reference sequence).

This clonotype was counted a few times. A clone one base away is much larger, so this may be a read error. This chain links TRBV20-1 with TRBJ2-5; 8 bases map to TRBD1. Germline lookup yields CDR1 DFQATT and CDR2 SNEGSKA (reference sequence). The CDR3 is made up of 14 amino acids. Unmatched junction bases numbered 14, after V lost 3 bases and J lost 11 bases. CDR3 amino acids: CSARGGQEYNEQYF. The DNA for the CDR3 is TGCAGTGCTAGGGGGGGACAGGAATACAATGAGCAGTACTTC.

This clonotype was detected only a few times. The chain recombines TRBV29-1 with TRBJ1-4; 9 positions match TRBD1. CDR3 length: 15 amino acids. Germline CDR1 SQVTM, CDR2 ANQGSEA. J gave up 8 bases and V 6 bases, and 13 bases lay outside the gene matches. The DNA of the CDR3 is TGCAGCGTGCGGAAGGGACAGGGACTTGAGGAAAAACTGTTTTTT. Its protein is CSVRKGQGLEEKLFF.

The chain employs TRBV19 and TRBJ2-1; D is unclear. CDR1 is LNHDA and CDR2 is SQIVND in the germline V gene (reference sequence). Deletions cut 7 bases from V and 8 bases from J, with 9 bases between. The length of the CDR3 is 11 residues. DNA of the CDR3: TGTGCCAGTAATGGTTGGGATGAGCAGTTCTTC. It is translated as CASNGWDEQFF.

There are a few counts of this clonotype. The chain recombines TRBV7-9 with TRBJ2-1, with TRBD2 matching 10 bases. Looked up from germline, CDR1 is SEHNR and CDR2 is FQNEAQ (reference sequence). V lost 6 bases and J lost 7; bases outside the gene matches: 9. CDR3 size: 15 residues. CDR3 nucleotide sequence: TGTGCCAGCAGGCTACCTAGACTAGCGGGTAATGAGCAGTTCTTC. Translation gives CASRLPRLAGNEQFF. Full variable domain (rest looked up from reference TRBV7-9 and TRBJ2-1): DTGVSQNPRHKITKRGQNVTFRCDPISEHNRLYWYRQTLGQGPEFLTYFQNEAQLEKSRLLSDRFSAERPKGSFSTLEIQRTEQGDSAMYLCASRLPRLAGNEQFFGPGTRLTVL.

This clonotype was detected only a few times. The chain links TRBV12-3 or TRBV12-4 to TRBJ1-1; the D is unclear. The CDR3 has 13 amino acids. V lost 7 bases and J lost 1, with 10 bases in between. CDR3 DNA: TGTGCCAGCACCCAGTGGGGGAACACTGAAGCTTTCTTT. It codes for CASTQWGNTEAFF.

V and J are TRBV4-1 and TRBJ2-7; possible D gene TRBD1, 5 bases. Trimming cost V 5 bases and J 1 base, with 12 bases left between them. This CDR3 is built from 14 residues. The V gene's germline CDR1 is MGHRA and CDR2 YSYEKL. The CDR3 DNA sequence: TGCGCCAGCAGCTACAGACAGCTTTCCTACGAGCAGTACTTC. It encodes CASSYRQLSYEQYF.

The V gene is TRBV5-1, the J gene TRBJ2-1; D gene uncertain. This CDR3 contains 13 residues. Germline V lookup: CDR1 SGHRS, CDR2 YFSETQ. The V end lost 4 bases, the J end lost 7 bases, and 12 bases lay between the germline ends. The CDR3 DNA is TGCGCCAGCAGCCCCCTTAGTTTGAATGAGCAGTTCTTC. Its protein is CASSPLSLNEQFF.

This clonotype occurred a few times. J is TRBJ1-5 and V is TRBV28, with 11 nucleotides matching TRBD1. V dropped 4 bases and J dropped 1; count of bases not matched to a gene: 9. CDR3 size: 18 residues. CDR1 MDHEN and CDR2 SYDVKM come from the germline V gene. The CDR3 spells CASSSPRTGGRSNQPQHF. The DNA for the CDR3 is TGTGCCAGCAGTTCACCCCGGACAGGGGGCAGGAGCAATCAGCCCCAGCATTTT.